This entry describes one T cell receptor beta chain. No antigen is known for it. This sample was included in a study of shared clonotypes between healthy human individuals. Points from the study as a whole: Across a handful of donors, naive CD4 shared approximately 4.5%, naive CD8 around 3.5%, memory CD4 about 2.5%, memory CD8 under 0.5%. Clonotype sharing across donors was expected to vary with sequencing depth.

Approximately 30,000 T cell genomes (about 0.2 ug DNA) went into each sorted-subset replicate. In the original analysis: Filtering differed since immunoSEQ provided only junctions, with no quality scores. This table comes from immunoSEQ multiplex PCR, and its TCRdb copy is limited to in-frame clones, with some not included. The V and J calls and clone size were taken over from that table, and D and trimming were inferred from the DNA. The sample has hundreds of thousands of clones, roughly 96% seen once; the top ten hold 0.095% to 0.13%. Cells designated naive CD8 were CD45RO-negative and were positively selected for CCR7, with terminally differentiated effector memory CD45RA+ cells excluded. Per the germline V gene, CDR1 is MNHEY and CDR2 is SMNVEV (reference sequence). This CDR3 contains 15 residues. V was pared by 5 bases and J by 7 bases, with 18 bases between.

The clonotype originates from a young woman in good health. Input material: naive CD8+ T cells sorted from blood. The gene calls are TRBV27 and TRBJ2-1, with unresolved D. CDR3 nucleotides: TGTGCCAGCAGTGACCCCTTCGGTTCCGGGAATGAGCAGTTCTTC. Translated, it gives CASSDPFGSGNEQFF.